These 25 T cell receptor beta chains were sequenced from one sample in a study of CDR3 diversity in severe acne. One entry per CDR3 protein, called by TCRdb with MiXCR from the PCR reads. The sample lists more than 85,000 distinct CDR3 sequences; 45% to 55% were seen once. The sample was blood. Receptor source: a male donor with severe acne vulgaris.

This clonotype was detected only a few times. The chain recombines TRBV6-5 with TRBJ1-2, with unresolved D. Germline assignment: CDR1 MNHEY and CDR2 SVGAGI. The CDR3 consists of 12 residues. The germline V and J ends were trimmed by 2 bases and 7 bases, with 8 bases remaining between them. The CDR3 DNA follows: TGTGCCAGCAGTTACGGTTCGACTGGCTACACCTTC. This codes for CASSYGSTGYTF.

About this clonotype itself: A much larger clonotype is one base distant, so this may be a read error. The genes are TRBV15 and TRBJ2-1; 9 nucleotides match TRBD2. This CDR3 spans 15 amino acids. Germline lookup yields CDR1 LNHNV and CDR2 YYDKDF (reference sequence). The CDR3 DNA sequence: TGTGCCACCAGCCACCGGACTAGCGAGGTCAATGGGCAGTTCTTC. It translates to CATSHRTSEVNGQFF.

The chain carries TRBV29-1 and TRBJ2-7; 13 nucleotides line up with TRBD2. This CDR3 region has 17 residues. V lost 3 bases and J lost 0; bases outside the gene matches: 8. The V gene's germline CDR1 is SQVTM and CDR2 ANQGSEA. CDR3 loop: CSVDAGLAGALSYEQYF. For the CDR3, the DNA is TGCAGCGTTGACGCCGGACTAGCGGGAGCCCTCTCCTACGAGCAGTACTTC.

The sample holds many counts of this clonotype. The V gene is TRBV7-6, the J gene TRBJ2-5; TRBD2 is a possible D gene (5 bases). Trimming shortened V by 5 bases and J by 5 bases, and 18 bases separated the two germline ends. Germline assignment: CDR1 SGHVS and CDR2 FNYEAQ. This CDR3 spans 15 amino acids. The CDR3 sequence is CASSPYASRRETQYF. CDR3 in DNA: TGTGCCAGCAGCCCTTACGCCTCTAGGAGGGAGACCCAGTACTTC.

The V call is TRBV9, the J call TRBJ2-7, with 9 nucleotides matching TRBD2. The CDR3 runs 14 residues. Germline V CDR1 and CDR2: SGDLS, YYNGEE. Trimming removed 4 bases from V and 3 bases from J; junction bases left unmatched: 5. The CDR3 bases are TGTGCCAGCAGCTCGGGACTAGCAGTCTACGAGCAGTACTTC. Its protein product is CASSSGLAVYEQYF. Based on the CDR3 plus reference TRBV9 and TRBJ2-7, the full variable domain is DSGVTQTPKHLITATGQRVTLRCSPRSGDLSVYWYQQSLDQGLQFLIQYYNGEERAKGNILERFSAQQFPDLHSELNLSSLELGDSALYFCASSSGLAVYEQYFGPGTRLTVT.

The chain recombines TRBV2 with TRBJ2-5, with a possible D match to TRBD2 (6 bases). Looked up from germline, CDR1 is SNHLY and CDR2 is FYNNEI. The CDR3 totals 12 residues. V lost 6 bases to trimming and J lost 5 bases, with 10 bases between them. CDR3: CASRGGRETQYF. CDR3 bases: TGTGCCAGCAGGGGGGGAAGGGAGACCCAGTACTTC.

V is TRBV19 and J is TRBJ1-5; D gene unclear. The germline gives CDR1 LNHDA, CDR2 SQIVND (reference sequence). V lost 0 bases to trimming and J lost 6 bases, with 6 bases between them. This CDR3 has 13 residues. The CDR3 DNA is TGTGCCAGTAGTATAGAGGCCCCTCAGCCCCAGCATTTT. This codes for CASSIEAPQPQHF. The full variable domain, with the rest looked up from reference TRBV19 and TRBJ1-5, is DGGITQSPKYLFRKEGQNVTLSCEQNLNHDAMYWYRQDPGQGLRLIYYSQIVNDFQKGDIAEGYSVSREKKESFPLTVTSAQKNPTAFYLCASSIEAPQPQHFGDGTRLSIL.

This clonotype has ten or more counts. The CDR3 reads CASSGRTGRNPYF. CDR3 nucleotide sequence: TGTGCCAGCAGTGGTCGGACAGGGCGCAACCCGTACTTC. The chain uses TRBV12-3 or TRBV12-4 and TRBJ2-7; TRBD1 matches 8 bases. The CDR3 sequence is 13 residues long. The V and J ends lost 5 bases and 12 bases, in that order; junction bases with no gene match: 12.

This chain uses TRBV11-1 with TRBJ2-7; D is unresolved. Trimming left V 0 bases short and J 5 bases short, with 5 bases between. This CDR3 spans 12 amino acids. Germline V lookup: CDR1 SGHAT, CDR2 FQDESV (reference sequence). CDR3 DNA sequence: TGTGCCAGCAGCTTAGCGGTGGACGAGCAGTACTTC. It codes for CASSLAVDEQYF.

The V and J genes are TRBV25-1 and TRBJ1-1; no reliable D call. Trimming stripped 9 bases from V and 0 bases from J, with 14 bases between. This CDR3 contains 14 residues. Looked up from germline, CDR1 is MGHDK and CDR2 is SYGVNS. The CDR3 spells CASSYPVMNTEAFF. CDR3 sequence (DNA): TGTGCCAGTAGTTATCCGGTCATGAACACTGAAGCTTTCTTT.

This clonotype occurred a few times. The chain employs TRBV4-1 and TRBJ1-2; the D is unclear. V lost 1 base to trimming and J lost 2 bases, with 11 bases between them. There are 15 residues in the CDR3. From germline, CDR1 is MGHRA and CDR2 YSYEKL. CDR3 protein: CASSQAAGWNYGYTF. The CDR3 nucleotides are TGCGCCAGCAGCCAAGCCGCGGGCTGGAACTATGGCTACACCTTC.

This clonotype was seen many times. V usage is TRBV27 and J usage is TRBJ2-7, with a tentative D call TRBD2 (7 bases). This CDR3 spans 15 amino acids. V shed 4 bases and J shed 5 bases, with 18 bases lying between them. Germline V CDR1 and CDR2: MNHEY, SMNVEV (reference sequence). The CDR3 nucleotides read TGTGCCAGCAGTTCAAAGGGGGGGCTCATGCACGAGCAGTACTTC. It yields the protein CASSSKGGLMHEQYF.

This clonotype is deemed medium-sized. The chain links TRBV12-3 or TRBV12-4 to TRBJ2-1; D unclear. Trimming cost V 7 bases and J 9 bases, with 13 bases left between them. This CDR3 is built from 12 residues. The CDR3 region has the DNA TGTGCCAGCACCACCGCGACGGCTGAGCAGTTCTTC. Amino acids: CASTTATAEQFF.

This clonotype was seen only a few times. The chain recombines TRBV25-1 with TRBJ1-1; D is undetermined. Looked up from germline, CDR1 is MGHDK and CDR2 is SYGVNS. This CDR3 spans 14 amino acids. V gave up 1 base and J gave up 1 base, with 7 bases separating them. CDR3 coding DNA: TGTGCCAGCAGTGAATGGGCAGCGAACACTGAAGCTTTCTTT. Translation: CASSEWAANTEAFF. Variable domain in full (rest from reference TRBV25-1 and TRBJ1-1): EADIYQTPRYLVIGTGKKITLECSQTMGHDKMYWYQQDPGMELHLIHYSYGVNSTEKGDLSSESTVSRIRTEHFPLTLESARPSHTSQYLCASSEWAANTEAFFGQGTRLTVV.

The J gene is TRBJ1-4, the V gene TRBV27; 12 nucleotides line up with TRBD1. V was pared by 5 bases and J by 2 bases, with 12 bases of the junction left unmatched. CDR1 and CDR2 (germline): MNHEY, SMNVEV (reference sequence). The CDR3 covers 19 residues. CDR3 DNA sequence: TGTGCCAGCAGTGCTAGGGTCGGGACAGGGGGCGCGACTAATGAAAAACTGTTTTTT. Translated: CASSARVGTGGATNEKLFF.

The chain is built from TRBV10-3 and TRBJ2-7, with D maybe TRBD1 (6 bases). The CDR3 sequence is 15 residues long. The germline gives CDR1 ENHRY, CDR2 SYGVKD. V dropped 7 bases and J dropped 0 bases, with 16 bases sitting between them. CDR3 residues: CAINTGPAGSYEQYF. The CDR3 coding sequence is TGTGCCATCAACACAGGGCCCGCGGGCTCCTACGAGCAGTACTTC.

Details on this clonotype: The junction and the germline gene differ at one end; a read error may be behind it. This chain uses TRBV7-2 with TRBJ2-3; D may match TRBD1 or TRBD2 (8 bases each). The CDR3 runs to 14 residues. Germline CDR1 reads SGHTA; CDR2 reads FQGNSA. This chain's CDR3 is CASSVAGGGGTTQF. In DNA form, the CDR3 reads TGTGCCAGCAGCGTTGCAGGGGGCGGGGGGACGACGCAGTTT.

With regard to this clonotype: The CDR3 end shows no conserved phenylalanine or tryptophan, and so a read error is likely. The chain employs TRBV10-2 and TRBJ1-2, with 7 positions matching TRBD1. The germline V gene has CDR1 WSHSY and CDR2 SAAADI. Unmatched junction bases numbered 7, after V lost 8 bases and J lost 4 bases. The CDR3 spans 13 residues. CDR3 sequence: CASRKGTAYGYTL. For the CDR3, the DNA is TGCGCCAGCCGAAAAGGGACAGCCTATGGCTACACCCTC.

V is TRBV2 and J is TRBJ2-1; D is unclear. CDR3 length: 11 residues. Trimming stripped 6 bases from V and 8 bases from J, with 8 bases between. Germline V gives CDR1 SNHLY, CDR2 FYNNEI. Written as DNA, the CDR3 is TGTGCCAGCAGCGCAGACTATGAGCAGTTCTTC. Its translation: CASSADYEQFF. The whole variable domain, remainder taken from reference TRBV2 and TRBJ2-1, is EPEVTQTPSHQVTQMGQEVILRCVPISNHLYFYWYRQILGQKVEFLVSFYNNEISEKSEIFDDQFSVERPDGSNFTLKIRSTKLEDSAMYFCASSADYEQFFGPGTRLTVL.

In this sample, this clonotype turned up many times. The chain employs TRBV11-3 and TRBJ2-2; TRBD1 matches 7 bases. Per the germline V gene, CDR1 is SGHNT and CDR2 is YENEEA. J gave up 3 bases and V 1 base, and 11 bases lay outside the gene matches. The CDR3 runs to 18 residues. The CDR3 here is CASSLAVGKGGHTGELFF. CDR3 coding DNA: TGTGCCAGCAGCTTAGCTGTCGGAAAAGGGGGCCACACCGGGGAGCTGTTTTTT.

This clonotype was counted ten times or more. The chain carries TRBV7-2 and TRBJ2-5, with D hard to call. The CDR3 has 11 amino acids. Germline V gene data show CDR1 as SGHTA and CDR2 as FQGNSA. With 5 bases removed from V and 5 bases from J, the gap between germline ends came to 6 bases. CDR3 DNA sequence: TGTGCCAGCAGCCCATGGGAGACCCAGTACTTC. It translates to CASSPWETQYF.

The V gene is TRBV20-1, the J gene TRBJ2-7; 8 positions agree with TRBD2. The CDR3 runs 13 residues. Germline lookup yields CDR1 DFQATT and CDR2 SNEGSKA (reference sequence). V lost 5 bases to trimming and J lost 6 bases; unmatched junction nucleotides: 9. The CDR3 loop is CSAPPPAGGEQYF. The DNA of the CDR3 is TGCAGTGCTCCGCCGCCGGCGGGAGGCGAGCAGTACTTC.

In its sample, this clonotype was seen many times. The chain employs TRBV20-1 and TRBJ1-5; D remains unclear. The CDR3 is 13 residues long. Deletions cut 7 bases from V and 3 bases from J, with 13 bases between. Per the germline V gene, CDR1 is DFQATT and CDR2 is SNEGSKA (reference sequence). The CDR3 here is CSVIVTDNQPQHF. CDR3 sequence (DNA): TGCAGTGTTATAGTAACAGACAATCAGCCCCAGCATTTT.

With respect to this clonotype: The germline gene is not matched at one end of the junction; a read error may be the cause. This sequence joins TRBV10-3 and TRBJ1-5; no clear D gene. CDR3 length: 15 amino acids. CDR1 and CDR2 from the germline V gene are ENHRY and SYGVKD. The CDR3 DNA follows: TGTGCCAGCAGTTACTCGAGGGCAGACAATCAGCCCCAGCATTTT. The encoded protein is CASSYSRADNQPQHF.

In this sample, this clonotype turned up many times. This chain uses TRBV7-2 with TRBJ2-1, with a possible D match to TRBD2 (6 bases). This CDR3 is 15 amino acids long. Germline CDR1 SGHTA, CDR2 FQGNSA. Trimming stripped 10 bases from V and 0 bases from J, with 16 bases between. The CDR3 bases are TGTGCCACCAATATAGCGGCCTACTCCTACAATGAGCAGTTCTTC. Its protein is CATNIAAYSYNEQFF.